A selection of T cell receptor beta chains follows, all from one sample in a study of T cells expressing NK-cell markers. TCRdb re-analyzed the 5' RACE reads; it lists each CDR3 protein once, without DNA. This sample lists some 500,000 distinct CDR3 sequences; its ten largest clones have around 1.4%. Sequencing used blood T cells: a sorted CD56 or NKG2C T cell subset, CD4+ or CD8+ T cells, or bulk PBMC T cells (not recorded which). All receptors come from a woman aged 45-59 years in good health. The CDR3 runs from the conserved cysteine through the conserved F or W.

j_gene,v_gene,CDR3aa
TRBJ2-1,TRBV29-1,CSGWDRSPNEQFF
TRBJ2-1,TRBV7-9,CASSRGTLMFDEQFF
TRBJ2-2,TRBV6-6,CASSWMDSPNTGELFF
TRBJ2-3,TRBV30,CAWTQGLPDTQYF
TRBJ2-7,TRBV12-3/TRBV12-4,CASSLARTGGLYEQYF
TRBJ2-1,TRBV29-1,CRVEDRGNEQFF
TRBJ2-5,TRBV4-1,CASSQDPGIETQYF
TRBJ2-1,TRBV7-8,CASSLRGGRGARAYNEQFF
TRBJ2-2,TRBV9,CASSVGPLAPGELFF
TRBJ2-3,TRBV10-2,CASRTRKKGTGQITDTQYF
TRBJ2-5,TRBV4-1,CASSLQGGFGETQYF
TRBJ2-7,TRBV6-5,CASSSRAPTGAHYEQYF
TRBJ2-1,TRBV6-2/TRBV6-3,CASSYSTYEQFF
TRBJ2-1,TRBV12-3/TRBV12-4,CASLRELYNEQFF
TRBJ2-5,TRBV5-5,CASSPPQGRQTQYF
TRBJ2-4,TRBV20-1,CSARDARRAKNIQYF
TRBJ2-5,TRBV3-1,CASSHYRGRETQYF
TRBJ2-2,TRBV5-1,CASSLVPSGTGELFF
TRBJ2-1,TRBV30,CAWRGGQGRENEQFF
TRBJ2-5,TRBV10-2,CASSRAGTGRETQYF
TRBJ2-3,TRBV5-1,CASSPETPTDTQYF
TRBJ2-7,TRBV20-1,CSAKTGTPGGEQYF
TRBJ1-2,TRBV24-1,CATSSDRWDGYTF
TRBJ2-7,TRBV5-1,CASSSPHSSFYEQYF
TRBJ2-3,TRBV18,CASSPRTTDTQYF
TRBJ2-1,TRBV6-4,CASKGGLYNEQFF
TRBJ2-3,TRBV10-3,CAITPGSTDTQYF
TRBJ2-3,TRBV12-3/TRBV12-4,CASSLGSQGFTQYF
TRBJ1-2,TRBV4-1,CASSQQWTGRYGYTF
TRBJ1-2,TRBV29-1,CSVEVAPGQGIYGYTF
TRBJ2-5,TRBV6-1,CASSRGLVQETQYF
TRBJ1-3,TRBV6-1,CASSPVPGHGNTIYF
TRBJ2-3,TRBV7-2,CASSQTGGRSDTQYF
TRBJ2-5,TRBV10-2,CASSVQGAETQYF
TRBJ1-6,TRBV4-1,CASSQSFDRGNSPLHF
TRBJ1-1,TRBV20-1,CSARVPRNTEAFF
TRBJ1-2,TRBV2,CASSVSSVGYTF
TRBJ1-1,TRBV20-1,CREPGMVEAFF
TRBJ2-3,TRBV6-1,CASSDPGAGAPRRTDTQYF
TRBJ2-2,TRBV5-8,CASIPTSRENTGELFF
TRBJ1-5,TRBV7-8,CASTSGRSYPNQPQHF
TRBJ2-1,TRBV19,CASSRGREQFF
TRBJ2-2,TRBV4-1,CASSHPDWDTGELFF
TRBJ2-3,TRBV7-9,CASSLRLQGAGTDTQYF
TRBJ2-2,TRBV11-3,CASSSSISGELFF
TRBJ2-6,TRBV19,CASSCRAAGSGANVLTF
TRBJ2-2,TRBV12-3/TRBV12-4,CASFGVSGGELFF
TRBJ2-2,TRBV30,CAWTKLRDTGELFF
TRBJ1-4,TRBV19,CASSDLNRGTEKLFF
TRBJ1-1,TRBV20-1,CSARAPTGALEAFF
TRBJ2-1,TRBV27,CASGLYGTPVRFF
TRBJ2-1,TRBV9,CASSVYPSGIDEQFF
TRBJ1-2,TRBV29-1,CSARSGNPRAVSYGYTF
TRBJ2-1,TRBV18,CASSPEYGPDEQFF
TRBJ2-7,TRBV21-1,CASSKKVGRALYEQYF
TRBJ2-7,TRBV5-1,CASSTGGVKEQYF
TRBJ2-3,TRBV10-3,CAISERVSTDTQYF
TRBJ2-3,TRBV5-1,CASSLPPAGGTDTQYF
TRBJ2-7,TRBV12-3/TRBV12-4,CASRPRLGPYEQYF